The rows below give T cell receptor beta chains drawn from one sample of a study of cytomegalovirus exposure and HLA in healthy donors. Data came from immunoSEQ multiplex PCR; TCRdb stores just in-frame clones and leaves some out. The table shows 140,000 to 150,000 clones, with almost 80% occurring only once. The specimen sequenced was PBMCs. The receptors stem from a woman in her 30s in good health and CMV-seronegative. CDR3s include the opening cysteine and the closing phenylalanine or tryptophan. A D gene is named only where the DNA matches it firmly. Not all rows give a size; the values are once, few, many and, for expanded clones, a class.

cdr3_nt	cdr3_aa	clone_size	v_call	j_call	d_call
TGTGCCAGCAGCCAAGATTCGGCGGCCGTCTATGGCTACACCTTC	CASSQDSAAVYGYTF	many	TRBV4-2	TRBJ1-2	-
TGTGCCAGCAGTCCGTGGGGCGCGACGAACACCGGGGAGCTGTTTTTT	CASSPWGATNTGELFF	-	TRBV27	TRBJ2-2	-
TGTGCCAGTAGTATCCCAGGGGCCTATGGCTACACCTTC	CASSIPGAYGYTF	-	TRBV19	TRBJ1-2	-
TGTGCCAGCAGTGCAGGCGGGACGGACACCATATATTTT	CASSAGGTDTIYF	-	TRBV6-1	TRBJ1-3	-
TGTGCCAGCATTCCGGTCGGGGGGAGGACACCCCTCCACTTT	CASIPVGGRTPLHF	-	TRBV2	TRBJ1-6	-
TGCGCCAGCAGCCCTTCGACAGGGGGAAGAAACACCATATATTTT	CASSPSTGGRNTIYF	few	TRBV5-1	TRBJ1-3	TRBD1
TGTGCCAGTAGTACCCACGACAGGGGCTATGGCTACACCTTC	CASSTHDRGYGYTF	-	TRBV19	TRBJ1-2	TRBD1
TGTGCCAGTTGGCGGGACAGTCAAAATAGCAATCAGCCCCAGCATTTT	CASWRDSQNSNQPQHF	-	TRBV19	TRBJ1-5	TRBD1
TGTGCCAGCAGCGCCAGGGGGCTTACCTCTGGGGCCAACGTCCTGACTTTC	CASSARGLTSGANVLTF	few	TRBV11-3	TRBJ2-6	TRBD1
TGTGCCAGCAGCTCCGAACAGAACACTGAAGCTTTCTTT	CASSSEQNTEAFF	-	TRBV11-2	TRBJ1-1	-
TGTGCCAGCCGGGGACAGGGGAGAATAGGCTACACCTTC	CASRGQGRIGYTF	-	TRBV6-5	TRBJ1-2	TRBD1
TGTGTCAGAAGCTTAGGCGGGGCCAGCACAGATACGCAGTATTTT	CVRSLGGASTDTQYF	-	TRBV7-5	TRBJ2-3	-
TGTGCCAGCGACAGGGACCCCAATTCACCCCTCCACTTT	CASDRDPNSPLHF	few	TRBV2	TRBJ1-6	TRBD1
TGTGCCAGCAGCCAAAAGGGGGGACAGGTCTTTTCCACCGGGGAGCTGTTTTTT	CASSQKGGQVFSTGELFF	few	TRBV14	TRBJ2-2	TRBD1
TGTGCCAGCAGTGAAGCGCAAGGTGTGGTGGGGGGGACTGCGGACGATGAGCAGTTCTTC	CASSEAQGVVGGTADDEQFF	once	TRBV6-1	TRBJ2-1	TRBD2
TGCGCCAGCGCGGACAGGACCGCCAAAAACATTCAGTACTTC	CASADRTAKNIQYF	-	TRBV5-1	TRBJ2-4	TRBD1
TGTGCCAGTACCCTTACAGGGACACCGAACTATGGCTACACCTTC	CASTLTGTPNYGYTF	once	TRBV19	TRBJ1-2	-
TGTGCTAGTGGTGTCCTCCTGGGGAGCTCCTACAATGAGCAGTTCTTC	CASGVLLGSSYNEQFF	-	TRBV12-5	TRBJ2-1	-
TGTGCCAGCAGTGAACCGGGACAGCCGAACACTGAAGCTTTCTTT	CASSEPGQPNTEAFF	-	TRBV6-1	TRBJ1-1	TRBD1
TGTGCCAGCTCGATAACAGTTTCATATGGCTACACCTTC	CASSITVSYGYTF	-	TRBV9	TRBJ1-2	-
TGCGCCAGCAGCCCCGGACAGAGTTACAATGAGCAGTTCTTC	CASSPGQSYNEQFF	few	TRBV5-1	TRBJ2-1	-
TGTGCCAGCGGGACAGCCACTCCTTGGGCTGAAGCTTTCTTT	CASGTATPWAEAFF	-	TRBV7-9	TRBJ1-1	TRBD1
TGTGCCAGCAAAGGACAGGGGCCCACCGCCCAGTACTTC	CASKGQGPTAQYF	-	TRBV6-5	TRBJ2-7	TRBD1
TGCGCCAGCAGCTTGCCAGGGGGCGATGAGCAGTACTTC	CASSLPGGDEQYF	-	TRBV5-1	TRBJ2-7	TRBD1
TGTGCCAGCAGCTTAGGCGGGGGGCCGAGAAACACCATATATTTT	CASSLGGGPRNTIYF	few	TRBV11-2	TRBJ1-3	-
TGTGCCAGCCAAACGAGGTCCGGGGAGCTGTTTTTT	CASQTRSGELFF	-	TRBV27	TRBJ2-2	-